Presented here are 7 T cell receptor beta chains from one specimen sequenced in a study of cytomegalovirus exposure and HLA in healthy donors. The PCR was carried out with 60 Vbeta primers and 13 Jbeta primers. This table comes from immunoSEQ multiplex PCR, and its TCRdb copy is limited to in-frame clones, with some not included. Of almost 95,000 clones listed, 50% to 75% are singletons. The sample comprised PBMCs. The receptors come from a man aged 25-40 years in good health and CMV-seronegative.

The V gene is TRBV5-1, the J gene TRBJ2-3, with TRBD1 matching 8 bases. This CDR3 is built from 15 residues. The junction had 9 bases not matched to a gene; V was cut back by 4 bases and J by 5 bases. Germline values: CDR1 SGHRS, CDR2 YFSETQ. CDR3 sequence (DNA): TGCGCCAGCAGCCACCTGACAGGGGAAAGAGATACGCAGTATTTT. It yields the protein CASSHLTGERDTQYF.

The CDR3 sequence: CASSMTGYGQPQHF. In DNA, the CDR3 is TGTGCCAGTAGTATGACAGGGTACGGACAGCCCCAGCATTTT. The chain recombines TRBV19 with TRBJ1-5, with 7 positions matching TRBD1. This CDR3 region has 14 residues. Germline lookup yields CDR1 LNHDA and CDR2 SQIVND (reference sequence). V dropped 3 bases and J dropped 7; count of bases not matched to a gene: 6. Using reference TRBV19 and TRBJ1-5 for the parts outside the CDR3, the full variable domain is DGGITQSPKYLFRKEGQNVTLSCEQNLNHDAMYWYRQDPGQGLRLIYYSQIVNDFQKGDIAEGYSVSREKKESFPLTVTSAQKNPTAFYLCASSMTGYGQPQHFGDGTRLSIL.

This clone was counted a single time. Written as DNA, the CDR3 is TGTGCCAGCAGTTCTAGCGGAGGTCTCAATGAGCAGTTCTTC. Protein sequence: CASSSSGGLNEQFF. This rearrangement joins TRBV6-4 to TRBJ2-1, with 7 bases that match TRBD2. V lost 5 bases to trimming and J lost 6 bases; unmatched junction nucleotides: 7. The germline gives CDR1 MRHNA, CDR2 SNTAGT. The CDR3 length is 14 residues.

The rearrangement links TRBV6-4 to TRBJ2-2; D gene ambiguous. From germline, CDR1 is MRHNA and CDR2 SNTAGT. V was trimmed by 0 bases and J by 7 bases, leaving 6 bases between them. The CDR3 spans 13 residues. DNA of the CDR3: TGTGCCAGCAGTGACTCGAATAGCGGGGAGCTGTTTTTT. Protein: CASSDSNSGELFF.

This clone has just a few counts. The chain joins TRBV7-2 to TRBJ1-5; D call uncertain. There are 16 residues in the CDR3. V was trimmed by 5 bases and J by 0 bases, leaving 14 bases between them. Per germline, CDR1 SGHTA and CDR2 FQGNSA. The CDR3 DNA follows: TGTGCCAGCAGCCCCCGCTTGAGGGTTAGCAATCAGCCCCAGCATTTT. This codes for CASSPRLRVSNQPQHF.

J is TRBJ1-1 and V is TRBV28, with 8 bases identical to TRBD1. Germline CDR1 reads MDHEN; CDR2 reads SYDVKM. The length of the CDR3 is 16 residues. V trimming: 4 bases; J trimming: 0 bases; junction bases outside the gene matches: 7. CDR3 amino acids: CASSSRTGHMNTEAFF. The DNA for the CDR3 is TGTGCCAGCAGTTCGCGGACAGGGCACATGAACACTGAAGCTTTCTTT.

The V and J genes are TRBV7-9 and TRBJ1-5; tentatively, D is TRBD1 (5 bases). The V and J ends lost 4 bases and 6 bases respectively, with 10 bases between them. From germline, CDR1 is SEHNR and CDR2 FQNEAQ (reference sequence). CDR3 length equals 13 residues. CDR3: CASSSGQFQPQHF. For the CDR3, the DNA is TGTGCCAGCAGCTCCGGACAATTTCAGCCCCAGCATTTT.